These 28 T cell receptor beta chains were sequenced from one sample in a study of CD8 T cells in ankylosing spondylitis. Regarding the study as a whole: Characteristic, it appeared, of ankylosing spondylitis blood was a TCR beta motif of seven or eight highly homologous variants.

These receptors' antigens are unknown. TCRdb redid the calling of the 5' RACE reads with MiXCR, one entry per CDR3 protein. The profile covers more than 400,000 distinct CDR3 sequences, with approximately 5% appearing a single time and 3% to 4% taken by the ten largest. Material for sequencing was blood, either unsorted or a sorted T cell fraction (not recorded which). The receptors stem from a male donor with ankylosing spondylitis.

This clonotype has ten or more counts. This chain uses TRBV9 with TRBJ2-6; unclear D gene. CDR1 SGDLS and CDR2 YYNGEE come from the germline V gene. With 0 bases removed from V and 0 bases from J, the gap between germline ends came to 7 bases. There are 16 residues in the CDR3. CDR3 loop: CASSVDWGSGANVLTF. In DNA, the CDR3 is TGTGCCAGCAGCGTAGACTGGGGCTCTGGGGCCAACGTCCTGACTTTC.

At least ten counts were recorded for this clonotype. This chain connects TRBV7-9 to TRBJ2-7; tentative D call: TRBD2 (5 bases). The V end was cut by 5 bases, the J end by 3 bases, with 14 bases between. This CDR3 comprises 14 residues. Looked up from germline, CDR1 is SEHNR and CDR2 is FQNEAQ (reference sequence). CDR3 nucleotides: TGTGCCAGCAGCCTAACCCCGAGGGTCTACGAGCAGTACTTC. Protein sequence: CASSLTPRVYEQYF.

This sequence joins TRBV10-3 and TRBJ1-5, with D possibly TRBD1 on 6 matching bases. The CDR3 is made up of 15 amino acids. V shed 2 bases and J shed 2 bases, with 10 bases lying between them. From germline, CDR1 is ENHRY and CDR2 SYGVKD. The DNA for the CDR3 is TGTGCCATCAGTGAGGTAGGGGGGGGCAATCAGCCCCAGCATTTT. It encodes CAISEVGGGNQPQHF.

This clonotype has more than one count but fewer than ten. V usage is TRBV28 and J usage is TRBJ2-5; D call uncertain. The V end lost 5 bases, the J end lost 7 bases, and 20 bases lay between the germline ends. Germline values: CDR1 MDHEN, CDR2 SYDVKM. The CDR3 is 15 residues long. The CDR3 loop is CASSQIRAKAGTQYF. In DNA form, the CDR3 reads TGTGCCAGCAGTCAAATCCGGGCCAAAGCTGGGACCCAGTACTTC.

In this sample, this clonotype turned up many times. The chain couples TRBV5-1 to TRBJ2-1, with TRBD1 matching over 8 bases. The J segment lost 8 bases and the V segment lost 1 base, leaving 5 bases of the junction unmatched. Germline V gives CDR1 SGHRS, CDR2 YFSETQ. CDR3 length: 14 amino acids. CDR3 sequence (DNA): TGCGCCAGCAGCTTGTCAGGGGGCTTCGATGAGCAGTTCTTC. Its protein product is CASSLSGGFDEQFF.

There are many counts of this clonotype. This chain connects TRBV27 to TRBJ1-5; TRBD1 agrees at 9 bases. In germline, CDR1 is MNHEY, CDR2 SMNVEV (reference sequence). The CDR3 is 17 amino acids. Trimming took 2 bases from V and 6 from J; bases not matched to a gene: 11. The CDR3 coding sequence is TGTGCCAGCAGTTTAATTCAGGGGGGGACAGGGATTCAGCCCCAGCATTTT. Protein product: CASSLIQGGTGIQPQHF.

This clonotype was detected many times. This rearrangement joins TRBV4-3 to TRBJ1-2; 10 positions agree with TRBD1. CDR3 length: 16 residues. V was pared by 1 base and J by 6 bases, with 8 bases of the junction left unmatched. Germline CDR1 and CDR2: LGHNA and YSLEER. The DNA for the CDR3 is TGCGCCAGCAGCCAAGGTCCGGGACAGGGGCACCATGGCTACACCTTC. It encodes CASSQGPGQGHHGYTF.

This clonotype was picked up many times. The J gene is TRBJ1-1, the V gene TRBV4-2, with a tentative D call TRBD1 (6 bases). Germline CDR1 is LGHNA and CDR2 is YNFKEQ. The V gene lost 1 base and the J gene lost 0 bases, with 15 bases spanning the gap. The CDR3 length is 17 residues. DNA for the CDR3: TGTGCCAGCAGCCAAGTACCCCTGAGGGGGTTGAACACTGAAGCTTTCTTT. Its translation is CASSQVPLRGLNTEAFF.

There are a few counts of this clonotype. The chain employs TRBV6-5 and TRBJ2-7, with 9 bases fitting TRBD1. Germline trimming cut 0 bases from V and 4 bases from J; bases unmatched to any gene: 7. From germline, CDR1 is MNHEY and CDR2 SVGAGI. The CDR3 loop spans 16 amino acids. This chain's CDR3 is CASSYSRTGVRYEQYF. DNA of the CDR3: TGTGCCAGCAGTTACTCCAGGACAGGGGTGAGGTACGAGCAGTACTTC.

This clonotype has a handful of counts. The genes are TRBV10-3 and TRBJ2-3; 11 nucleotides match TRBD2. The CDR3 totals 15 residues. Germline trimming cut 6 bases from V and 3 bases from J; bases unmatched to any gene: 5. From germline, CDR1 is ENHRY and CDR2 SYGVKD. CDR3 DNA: TGTGCCATCAGACTAACTAGCGGGAGTACAGATACGCAGTATTTT. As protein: CAIRLTSGSTDTQYF.

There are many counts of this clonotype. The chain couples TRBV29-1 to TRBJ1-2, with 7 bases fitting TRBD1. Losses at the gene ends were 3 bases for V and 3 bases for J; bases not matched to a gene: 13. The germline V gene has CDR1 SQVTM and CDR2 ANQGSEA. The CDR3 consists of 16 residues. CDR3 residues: CSVDETGIGSDYGYTF. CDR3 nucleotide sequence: TGCAGCGTTGACGAGACAGGGATCGGGTCGGACTATGGCTACACCTTC.

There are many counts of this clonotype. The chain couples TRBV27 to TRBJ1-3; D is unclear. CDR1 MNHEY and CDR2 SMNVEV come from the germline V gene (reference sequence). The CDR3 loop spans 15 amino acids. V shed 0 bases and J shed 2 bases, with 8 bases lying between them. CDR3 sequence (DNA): TGTGCCAGCAGTTTATCGGGTTTCCCTGGAAACACCATATATTTT. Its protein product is CASSLSGFPGNTIYF.

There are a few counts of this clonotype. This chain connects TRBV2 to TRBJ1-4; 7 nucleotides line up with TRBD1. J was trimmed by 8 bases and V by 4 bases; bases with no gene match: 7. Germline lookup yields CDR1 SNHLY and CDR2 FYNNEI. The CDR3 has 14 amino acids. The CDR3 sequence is CASSVEGAQEKLFF. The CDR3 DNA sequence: TGTGCCAGCAGTGTGGAGGGGGCGCAGGAAAAACTGTTTTTT.

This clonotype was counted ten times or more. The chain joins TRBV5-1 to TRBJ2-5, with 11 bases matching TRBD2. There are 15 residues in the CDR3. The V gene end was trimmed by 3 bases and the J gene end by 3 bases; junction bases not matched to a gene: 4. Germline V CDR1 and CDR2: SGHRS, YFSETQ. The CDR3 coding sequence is TGCGCCAGCAGCTACATGACTAGCGGGGAAGAGACCCAGTACTTC. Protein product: CASSYMTSGEETQYF.

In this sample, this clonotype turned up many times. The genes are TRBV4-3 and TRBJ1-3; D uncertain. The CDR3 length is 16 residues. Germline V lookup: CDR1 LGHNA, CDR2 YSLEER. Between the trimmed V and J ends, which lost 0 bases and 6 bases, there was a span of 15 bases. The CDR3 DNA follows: TGCGCCAGCAGCCAAGAGGCCCCGACTGGCTTAAACACCATATATTTT. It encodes CASSQEAPTGLNTIYF.

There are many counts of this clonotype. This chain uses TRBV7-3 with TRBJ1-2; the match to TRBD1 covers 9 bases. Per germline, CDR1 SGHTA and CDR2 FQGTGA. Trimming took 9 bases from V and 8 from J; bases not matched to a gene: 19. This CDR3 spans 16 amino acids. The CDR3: CASLLPGQGLYTGYTF. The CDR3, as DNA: TGTGCCAGTCTTCTACCGGGACAGGGCCTCTATACGGGCTACACCTTC.

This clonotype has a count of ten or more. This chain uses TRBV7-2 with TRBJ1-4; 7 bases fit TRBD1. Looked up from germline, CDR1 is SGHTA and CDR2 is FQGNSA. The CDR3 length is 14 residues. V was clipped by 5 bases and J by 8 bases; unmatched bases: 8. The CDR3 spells CASSPRTGSEKLFF. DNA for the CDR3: TGTGCCAGCAGCCCACGGACAGGATCGGAAAAACTGTTTTTT.

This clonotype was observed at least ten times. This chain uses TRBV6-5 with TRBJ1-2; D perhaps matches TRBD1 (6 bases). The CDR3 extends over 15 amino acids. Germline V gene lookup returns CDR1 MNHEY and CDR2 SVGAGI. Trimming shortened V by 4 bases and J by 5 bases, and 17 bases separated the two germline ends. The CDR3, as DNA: TGTGCCAGCAGTTGGGGGGGGGCGCGTGGATATGGCTACACCTTC. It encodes CASSWGGARGYGYTF.

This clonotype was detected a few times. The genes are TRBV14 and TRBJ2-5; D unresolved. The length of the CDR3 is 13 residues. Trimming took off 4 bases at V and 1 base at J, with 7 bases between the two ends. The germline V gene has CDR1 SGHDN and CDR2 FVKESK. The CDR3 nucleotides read TGTGCCAGCAGCCCCCGATTCCAAGAGACCCAGTACTTC. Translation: CASSPRFQETQYF.

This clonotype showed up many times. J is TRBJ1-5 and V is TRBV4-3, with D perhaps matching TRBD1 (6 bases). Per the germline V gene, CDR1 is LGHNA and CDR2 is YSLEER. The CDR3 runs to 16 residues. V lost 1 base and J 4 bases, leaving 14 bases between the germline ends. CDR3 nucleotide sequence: TGCGCCAGCAGCCAAGGTTACAGGGTGGGGAATCAGCCCCAGCATTTT. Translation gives CASSQGYRVGNQPQHF.

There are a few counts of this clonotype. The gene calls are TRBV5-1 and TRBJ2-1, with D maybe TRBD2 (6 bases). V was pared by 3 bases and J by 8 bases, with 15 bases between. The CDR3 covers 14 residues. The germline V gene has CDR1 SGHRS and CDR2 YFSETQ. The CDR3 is CASSSTGVVDEQFF. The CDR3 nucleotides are TGCGCCAGCAGCTCCACGGGAGTAGTCGATGAGCAGTTCTTC.

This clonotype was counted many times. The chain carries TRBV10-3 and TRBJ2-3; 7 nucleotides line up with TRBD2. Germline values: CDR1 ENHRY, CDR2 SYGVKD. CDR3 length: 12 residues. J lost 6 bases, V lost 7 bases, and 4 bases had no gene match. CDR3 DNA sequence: TGTGCCATCACTTCTAGCGGTGATACGCAGTATTTT. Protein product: CAITSSGDTQYF.

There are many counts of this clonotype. The CDR3 loop reads CASSLGISNYGYTF. As DNA, the CDR3 is TGTGCCAGCAGCTTGGGGATATCTAACTATGGCTACACCTTC. The chain uses TRBV5-6 and TRBJ1-2, with no clear D. The CDR3 has 14 residues. V was trimmed by 0 bases and J by 0 bases, leaving 6 bases between them. The germline CDR1 and CDR2 sequences are SGHDT and YYEEEE. Full variable domain (remainder filled in from reference TRBV5-6 and TRBJ1-2): DAGVTQSPTHLIKTRGQQVTLRCSPKSGHDTVSWYQQALGQGPQFIFQYYEEEERQRGNFPDRFSGHQFPNYSSELNVNALLLGDSALYLCASSLGISNYGYTFGSGTRLTVV.

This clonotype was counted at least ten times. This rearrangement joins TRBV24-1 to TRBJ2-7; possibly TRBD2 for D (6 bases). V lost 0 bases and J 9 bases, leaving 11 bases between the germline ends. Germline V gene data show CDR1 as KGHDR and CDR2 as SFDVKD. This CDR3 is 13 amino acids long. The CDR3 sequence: CATSDLRGTRQYF. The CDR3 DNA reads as TGTGCCACCAGTGATTTGCGGGGGACGCGGCAGTACTTC.

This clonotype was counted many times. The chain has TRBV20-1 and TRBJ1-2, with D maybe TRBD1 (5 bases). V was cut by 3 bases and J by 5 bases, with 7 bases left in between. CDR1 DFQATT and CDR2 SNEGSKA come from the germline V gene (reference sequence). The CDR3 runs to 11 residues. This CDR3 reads CSASREYGYTF. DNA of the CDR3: TGCAGTGCTAGCAGGGAGTATGGCTACACCTTC.

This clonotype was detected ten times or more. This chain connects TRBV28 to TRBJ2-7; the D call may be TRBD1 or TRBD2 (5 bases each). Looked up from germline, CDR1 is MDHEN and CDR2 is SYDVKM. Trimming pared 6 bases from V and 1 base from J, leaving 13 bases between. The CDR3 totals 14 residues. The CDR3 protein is CASRHHGGSYEQYF. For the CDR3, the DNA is TGTGCCAGCAGGCACCATGGGGGATCCTACGAGCAGTACTTC.

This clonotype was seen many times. As DNA, the CDR3 is TGTGCCAGCAGTATCGGCCGAAATGAGCAGTTCTTC. It is translated as CASSIGRNEQFF. The chain uses TRBV28 and TRBJ2-1; D call uncertain. Trimming left V 5 bases short and J 7 bases short, with 9 bases between. The CDR3 totals 12 residues. CDR1 is MDHEN, CDR2 SYDVKM, per germline.

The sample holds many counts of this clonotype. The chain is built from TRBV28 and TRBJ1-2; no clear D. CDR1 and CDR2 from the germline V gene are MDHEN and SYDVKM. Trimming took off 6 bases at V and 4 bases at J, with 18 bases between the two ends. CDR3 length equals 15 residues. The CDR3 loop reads CASRPGSRASYGYTF. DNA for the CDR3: TGTGCCAGCAGGCCGGGATCAAGGGCTAGCTATGGCTACACCTTC.